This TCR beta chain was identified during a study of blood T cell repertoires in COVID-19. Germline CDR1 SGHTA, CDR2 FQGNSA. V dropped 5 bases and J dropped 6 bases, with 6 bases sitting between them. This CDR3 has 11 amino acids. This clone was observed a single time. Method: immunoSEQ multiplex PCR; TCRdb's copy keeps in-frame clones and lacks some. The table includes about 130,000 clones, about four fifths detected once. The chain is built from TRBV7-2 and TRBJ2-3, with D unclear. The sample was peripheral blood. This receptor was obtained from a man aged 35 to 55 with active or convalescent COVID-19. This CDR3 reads CASSPADTQYF. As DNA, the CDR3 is TGTGCCAGCAGCCCTGCGGATACGCAGTATTTT.